This entry describes one TCR beta chain. Its specificity is not known. This entry belongs to a study of shared clonotypes between healthy human individuals. General study results and limits: Relative to their counterparts shared across all four donors, non-shared clonotypes exhibited diminished generation probabilities.

Assay used: immunoSEQ multiplex PCR; TCRdb lists only in-frame clones, some missing. The data contain under 2,500,000 clones, approximately 94% of them singletons. V shed 5 bases and J shed 2 bases, with 15 bases lying between them. The germline V gene has CDR1 SEHNR and CDR2 FQNEAQ (reference sequence). The CDR3 runs to 15 residues. The clonotype originates from a man younger than 30 in good health. Sequenced sample: naive CD4+ T cells sorted from blood. Stated subset: CD45RA+ positively selected. The V gene is TRBV7-9, the J gene TRBJ2-5, with D hard to call. The CDR3 DNA reads TGTGCCAGCAGCCGACCCCGACAAGTGCAAGAGACCCAGTACTTC. As protein: CASSRPRQVQETQYF.